Listed below are T cell receptor beta chains from one sample, sequenced in a study of blood T cell repertoires in COVID-19. The method was immunoSEQ multiplex PCR; TCRdb's version includes in-frame clones alone and lacks a portion of them. The table has about 150,000 clones, over 75% seen once. Sequenced input: peripheral blood. The source of these receptors is a man between 60 and 75 years old with COVID-19, enrolled during active disease. Each CDR3 is given with its conserved first and last residue. Each record gives: D gene, clone size, CDR3 length, J gene, V gene, CDR3 protein, CDR3 DNA. A D gene is named only where the DNA matches it firmly. Size tells how often a clone was seen (once, few, many) or the class of an expanded clone, and some rows leave it out.

d_gene: .
abundance: once
len: 12
j_gene: TRBJ2-5
v_gene: TRBV11-3
CDR3aa: CASSFTKETQYF
CDR3nt: TGTGCCAGCAGCTTCACAAAAGAGACCCAGTACTTC

d_gene: .
abundance: .
len: 15
j_gene: TRBJ1-1
v_gene: TRBV2
CDR3aa: CASTREGGLPTEAFF
CDR3nt: TGTGCCAGCACCCGAGAGGGGGGGCTCCCCACTGAAGCTTTCTTT

d_gene: .
abundance: .
len: 13
j_gene: TRBJ2-5
v_gene: TRBV12-3/TRBV12-4
CDR3aa: CASRPDYQETQYF
CDR3nt: TGTGCCAGCAGACCGGACTACCAAGAGACCCAGTACTTC

d_gene: .
abundance: .
len: 16
j_gene: TRBJ2-3
v_gene: TRBV24-1
CDR3aa: CATSPDRTPSTDTQYF
CDR3nt: TGTGCCACCAGCCCAGACAGGACTCCTAGCACAGATACGCAGTATTTT

d_gene: TRBD1
abundance: .
len: 15
j_gene: TRBJ2-3
v_gene: TRBV7-3
CDR3aa: CASSSTGATLDTQYF
CDR3nt: TGTGCCAGCAGCTCGACAGGGGCGACTTTAGATACGCAGTATTTT

d_gene: TRBD1
abundance: .
len: 13
j_gene: TRBJ1-1
v_gene: TRBV18
CDR3aa: CASSPGRGTEAFF
CDR3nt: TGTGCCAGCTCACCGGGCAGGGGGACTGAAGCTTTCTTT

d_gene: .
abundance: .
len: 13
j_gene: TRBJ2-7
v_gene: TRBV18
CDR3aa: CASSPLPGDEQYF
CDR3nt: TGTGCCAGCTCACCACTCCCAGGGGACGAGCAGTACTTC

d_gene: .
abundance: .
len: 14
j_gene: TRBJ2-5
v_gene: TRBV9
CDR3aa: CASSSDLGGETQYF
CDR3nt: TGTGCCAGCAGCAGCGACCTTGGTGGGGAGACCCAGTACTTC

d_gene: .
abundance: once
len: 14
j_gene: TRBJ1-4
v_gene: TRBV27
CDR3aa: CASSSSGGREKLFF
CDR3nt: TGTGCCAGCTCCTCTAGCGGGGGCCGGGAAAAACTGTTTTTT

d_gene: .
abundance: few
len: 15
j_gene: TRBJ1-3
v_gene: TRBV7-2
CDR3aa: CASNLHQGSGNTIYF
CDR3nt: TGTGCCAGCAACTTACACCAGGGCTCTGGAAACACCATATATTTT